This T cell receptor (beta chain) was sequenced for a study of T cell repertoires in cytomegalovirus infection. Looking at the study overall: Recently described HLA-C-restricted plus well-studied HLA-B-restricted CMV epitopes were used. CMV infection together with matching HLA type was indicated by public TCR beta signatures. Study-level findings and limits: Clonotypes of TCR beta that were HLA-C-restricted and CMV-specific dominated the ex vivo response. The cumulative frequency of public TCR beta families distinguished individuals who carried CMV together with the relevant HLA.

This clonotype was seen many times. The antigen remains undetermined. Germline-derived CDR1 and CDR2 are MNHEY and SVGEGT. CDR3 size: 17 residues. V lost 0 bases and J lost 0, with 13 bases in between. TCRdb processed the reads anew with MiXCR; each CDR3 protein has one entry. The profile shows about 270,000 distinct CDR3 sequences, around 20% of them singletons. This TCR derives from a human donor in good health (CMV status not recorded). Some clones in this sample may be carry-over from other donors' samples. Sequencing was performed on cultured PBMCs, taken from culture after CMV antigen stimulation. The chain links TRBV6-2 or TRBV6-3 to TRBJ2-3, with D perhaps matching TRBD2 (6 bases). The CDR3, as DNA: TGTGCCAGCAGTTACTCCGTCCTGCGGGGTAGCACAGATACGCAGTATTTT. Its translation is CASSYSVLRGSTDTQYF.